Each of the 17 T cell receptor beta chains below was sequenced from the same sample in a study of T cells in Graves' hyperthyroidism and ophthalmopathy. There were TCR beta CDR3 regions amplified from RNA transcripts. The primer set for the first-round RT-PCR of the TCR CDR3 was HTBI. TCRdb reanalysed the multiplex PCR reads using MiXCR and keeps one entry per CDR3 protein. The table records 700,000 to 850,000 distinct CDR3 sequences, about a third of them present only once. Material: blood. The receptors shown here come from a woman in her thirties or forties with Graves' hyperthyroidism.

V is TRBV7-2 and J is TRBJ2-1; tentatively, D is TRBD1 (6 bases). CDR3 size: 14 residues. Trimming shortened V by 1 base and J by 7 bases, and 11 bases separated the two germline ends. CDR1 and CDR2 (germline): SGHTA, FQGNSA. The CDR3 here is CASSLDRVENEQFF. CDR3 nucleotides: TGTGCCAGCAGCTTAGACAGGGTTGAGAATGAGCAGTTCTTC.

J is TRBJ1-1 and V is TRBV25-1; weak D call: TRBD1 (5 bases). Germline V gene lookup returns CDR1 MGHDK and CDR2 SYGVNS. This CDR3 spans 20 amino acids. V dropped 5 bases and J dropped 4 bases, with 32 bases sitting between them. The CDR3 region is CASSFLGTRGYRRGSTEAFF. In DNA, the CDR3 is TGTGCCAGCAGTTTCCTCGGGACGAGGGGCTACAGGAGGGGAAGCACTGAAGCTTTCTTT.

This chain links TRBV7-9 with TRBJ2-7; 7 bases map to TRBD2. J gave up 4 bases and V 11 bases, and 11 bases lay outside the gene matches. The CDR3 is made up of 13 amino acids. The germline V gene encodes CDR1 SEHNR and CDR2 FQNEAQ (reference sequence). CDR3 nucleotides: TGTGCCGGGGGGAGGGAAGATTTTTACGAGCAGTACTTC. Translated, it gives CAGGREDFYEQYF.

About this clonotype itself: No conserved phenylalanine or tryptophan is present at the end of the CDR3, so a read error is the likely explanation. The chain has TRBV12-3 or TRBV12-4 and TRBJ1-2, with 7 bases aligning to TRBD1. The CDR3 runs 13 residues. With V trimmed by 3 bases and J by 6 bases, 4 bases remained unmatched. The CDR3 DNA follows: TGTGCCAGCAGTTTCCCAGGGGGGGATGGCTACACCTCC. This translates into CASSFPGGDGYTS.

Ten or more counts support this clonotype. The chain couples TRBV7-2 to TRBJ2-7; 8 positions match TRBD2. Germline V gene lookup returns CDR1 SGHTA and CDR2 FQGNSA. The CDR3 is 14 amino acids. V shed 4 bases and J 1 base; nucleotides not matched to a gene: 3. The DNA for the CDR3 is TGTGCCAGCAGCTCCCGACTAGCGTCCTACGAGCAGTACTTC. Its protein product is CASSSRLASYEQYF.

In this sample, this clonotype turned up many times. This chain's CDR3 is CASSLETGGGYGYTF. The CDR3 DNA follows: TGTGCCAGCAGCTTAGAGACAGGGGGCGGCTATGGCTACACCTTC. The rearrangement uses TRBV7-2 and TRBJ1-2, with TRBD1 matching 10 bases. Germline V gives CDR1 SGHTA, CDR2 FQGNSA. V dropped 1 base and J dropped 4; count of bases not matched to a gene: 3. The CDR3 has 15 amino acids.

In this sample, this clonotype turned up a few times. This chain uses TRBV11-3 with TRBJ1-1; D is ambiguous. The CDR3 runs 13 residues. Germline CDR1 SGHNT, CDR2 YENEEA. V lost 8 bases, J lost 4 bases, and 14 bases lay in between. In nucleotides, the CDR3 is TGTGCCAGCGGATTTTATGGGTCCACTGAAGCTTTCTTT. Protein sequence: CASGFYGSTEAFF.

Concerning this clonotype itself: A much larger clone is a single base away; this may be a read error. The chain joins TRBV29-1 to TRBJ2-2; 9 bases align to TRBD1. This CDR3 contains 14 residues. Germline loops: CDR1 SQVTM, CDR2 ANQGSEA. The junction had 6 bases not matched to a gene; V was cut back by 4 bases and J by 6 bases. CDR3 loop: CSVVPGDRAGELFF. The CDR3 nucleotides read TGCAGCGTTGTACCAGGGGACAGGGCCGGGGAGCTGTTTTTT.

This clonotype has at least ten counts. The genes are TRBV9 and TRBJ1-1; D is undetermined. Deletions cut 3 bases from V and 4 bases from J, with 13 bases between. CDR3 length: 14 residues. CDR1 is SGDLS and CDR2 is YYNGEE in the germline V gene. CDR3 in amino acids: CASSEIGSGTEAFF. The CDR3 DNA follows: TGTGCCAGCAGCGAGATCGGGAGCGGCACTGAAGCTTTCTTT.

The genes are TRBV20-1 and TRBJ2-5; 8 positions match TRBD1. The CDR3 has 13 amino acids. Germline trimming cut 3 bases from V and 4 bases from J; bases unmatched to any gene: 4. Germline V gene data show CDR1 as DFQATT and CDR2 as SNEGSKA (reference sequence). The CDR3 is CSASRDRRETQYF. The CDR3 region has the DNA TGCAGTGCTAGCAGGGACAGGCGAGAGACCCAGTACTTC.

This clonotype is a singleton in its sample. One junction end does not reproduce the germline sequence, and a read error may be involved. CDR3 in amino acids: CASSLEVFF. The CDR3 bases are TGTGCCAGCAGCTTAGAAGTGTTCTTC. The chain couples TRBV11-2 to TRBJ2-5; no clear D. Germline V CDR1 and CDR2: SGHAT, FQNNGV. The CDR3 is made up of 9 amino acids.

This clonotype appeared many times. The chain links TRBV2 to TRBJ1-1, with D perhaps matching TRBD1 (6 bases). The germline CDR1 and CDR2 sequences are SNHLY and FYNNEI. Trimming took off 7 bases at V and 0 bases at J, with 18 bases between the two ends. The CDR3 extends over 16 amino acids. In DNA form, the CDR3 reads TGTGCCAGCAATGAGCAGGGGATCCCCCTGAACACTGAAGCTTTCTTT. Amino acids: CASNEQGIPLNTEAFF.

This clonotype was seen more than once but under ten times. The V call is TRBV7-8, the J call TRBJ1-2; TRBD1 agrees at 7 bases. Trimming took 5 bases from V and 8 from J; bases not matched to a gene: 20. The CDR3 covers 17 residues. Germline CDR1 SGHVS, CDR2 FQNEAQ. In DNA form, the CDR3 reads TGTGCCAGCAGCCCTCGAGGGGGCTACGACAGGCTCCGAGGCTACACCTTC. Protein product: CASSPRGGYDRLRGYTF.

The gene calls are TRBV7-2 and TRBJ2-6, with no clear D. CDR1 SGHTA and CDR2 FQGNSA come from the germline V gene. V lost 4 bases and J lost 4, with 8 bases in between. The CDR3 covers 14 residues. This chain's CDR3 is CASSSRPGANVLTF. Here the CDR3 DNA reads TGTGCCAGCAGCTCGAGGCCCGGGGCCAACGTCCTGACTTTC.

This clonotype was detected only once. This may come from a read error, since a much larger clone is one base off. The conserved phenylalanine or tryptophan is not found at the CDR3 terminus, so this likely reflects a read error. The CDR3 DNA is TGTGCCAGCACCGCTACAGGATTCACTGAAGCTTTCCTT. This gives the protein CASTATGFTEAFL. This chain uses TRBV12-3 or TRBV12-4 with TRBJ1-1; D might be TRBD1 (5 bases). Trimming stripped 7 bases from V and 4 bases from J, with 13 bases between. CDR3 size: 13 residues.

This clonotype was seen many times. The gene calls are TRBV7-2 and TRBJ1-2; no firm D call. The CDR3 is made up of 13 amino acids. CDR1 and CDR2 (germline): SGHTA, FQGNSA. Trimming removed 4 bases from V and 2 bases from J, with 8 bases in between. This chain's CDR3 is CASSSTVNYGYTF. The CDR3 DNA sequence: TGTGCCAGCAGCTCCACAGTGAACTATGGCTACACCTTC. The whole variable domain, filled in from reference TRBV7-2 and TRBJ1-2, reads GAGVSQSPSNKVTEKGKDVELRCDPISGHTALYWYRQSLGQGLEFLIYFQGNSAPDKSGLPSDRFSAERTGGSVSTLTIQRTQQEDSAVYLCASSSTVNYGYTFGSGTRLTVV.

This clonotype was found many times. V and J are TRBV19 and TRBJ1-5; D possibly corresponds to TRBD1 (5 bases). Trimming shortened V by 5 bases and J by 2 bases, and 13 bases separated the two germline ends. This CDR3 is built from 15 residues. In germline, CDR1 is LNHDA, CDR2 SQIVND (reference sequence). The CDR3 DNA is TGTGCCAGTAGTCCTGGGACGCGGGGCAATCAGCCCCAGCATTTT. The encoded protein is CASSPGTRGNQPQHF.